This TCR beta chain was retrieved from a study of PD-L1 blockade in urothelial cancer. Germline lookup yields CDR1 ENHRY and CDR2 SYGVKD. V was trimmed by 2 bases and J by 0 bases, leaving 12 bases between them. The length of the CDR3 is 16 residues. Sequencing used immunoSEQ multiplex PCR; TCRdb keeps in-frame clones, though not all of them. This sample yields around 71,000 clones, of which over 80% are seen a single time; about 7.4% belongs to the top ten. Time point indicated: pretreatment peripheral blood. The source is a man aged 40-49 years with urothelial cancer. The chain links TRBV10-3 to TRBJ2-3, with D perhaps TRBD1 (5 bases). Sequences were derived from PBMCs, sampled around atezolizumab (anti-PD-L1) treatment. The CDR3 sequence: CAISEGHPSSTDTQYF. The CDR3 coding sequence is TGTGCCATCAGTGAGGGACACCCAAGTAGCACAGATACGCAGTATTTT.